The 26 T cell receptor beta chains below were found in one sample sequenced in a study of T cells after yellow fever vaccination. TCRdb re-called the 5' RACE reads with MiXCR, one entry per CDR3 protein. The table lists about 50,000 distinct CDR3 sequences, 5.5% to 6% of them singletons, with 25% to 40% in the top ten. The material sequenced was PBMCs, either bulk or a sorted T-cell subset (CD4+, CD8+, memory, or dextramer-sorted; not recorded which), taken on the day of the yellow fever booster vaccination. The source is a man between 18 and 35 years old who received the YFV17D yellow fever vaccine.

The chain joins TRBV12-3 or TRBV12-4 to TRBJ1-4; no clear D gene. V lost 1 base, J lost 8 bases, and 5 bases lay in between. The CDR3 has 12 residues. The CDR3 reads CASSLGVEKLFF. DNA of the CDR3: TGTGCCAGCAGTTTAGGGGTCGAAAAACTGTTTTTT.

This clonotype was counted at least ten times. The CDR3 DNA reads TGTGCCAGCAGCCAAGAGATCGCTGTCAATGAGCAGTTCTTC. Translation: CASSQEIAVNEQFF. The gene calls are TRBV3-1 and TRBJ2-1, with no clear D. The ends were cut back, 0 bases at V and 6 bases at J, with 9 bases in the middle. CDR1 and CDR2 from the germline V gene are LGHDT and YNNKEL (reference sequence). The CDR3 sequence is 14 residues long.

This clonotype was detected many times. The chain couples TRBV5-1 to TRBJ2-3; D assignment may be TRBD1 or TRBD2 (5 bases each). Germline V CDR1 and CDR2: SGHRS, YFSETQ. This CDR3 is 15 amino acids long. V lost 3 bases to trimming and J lost 5 bases, with 16 bases between them. The CDR3 region is CASSSWDPYVDTQYF. CDR3 coding DNA: TGCGCCAGCAGCTCTTGGGACCCCTATGTAGATACGCAGTATTTT.

This clonotype was found a few times. The CDR3 loop is CASSLHQGAMSQPQHF. Here the CDR3 DNA reads TGCGCCAGCAGCTTACATCAGGGGGCGATGTCTCAGCCCCAGCATTTT. The V and J genes are TRBV5-1 and TRBJ1-5; 8 positions agree with TRBD1. V dropped 2 bases and J dropped 6; count of bases not matched to a gene: 10. CDR1 is SGHRS, CDR2 YFSETQ, per germline. This CDR3 is built from 16 residues.

This clonotype was observed a handful of times. The rearrangement uses TRBV3-1 and TRBJ2-1, with 12 positions matching TRBD2. V shed 2 bases and J 0 bases; nucleotides not matched to a gene: 5. The CDR3 covers 18 residues. Per germline, CDR1 LGHDT and CDR2 YNNKEL (reference sequence). This CDR3 reads CASSQLTSGGFSYNEQFF. The CDR3 DNA follows: TGTGCCAGCAGCCAACTAACTAGCGGGGGGTTCTCCTACAATGAGCAGTTCTTC.

This clonotype was seen ten or more times. The V gene is TRBV11-2, the J gene TRBJ2-5; D possibly uses TRBD1 or TRBD2 (6 bases each). The CDR3 totals 14 residues. The germline V gene has CDR1 SGHAT and CDR2 FQNNGV. V dropped 2 bases and J dropped 2 bases, with 9 bases sitting between them. The CDR3 bases are TGTGCCAGCAGCTTATCGGGGGCACAAGAGACCCAGTACTTC. It translates to CASSLSGAQETQYF.

CDR3 loop: CASKITGVYGYTF. As DNA, the CDR3 is TGTGCCAGCAAGATTACAGGGGTTTATGGCTACACCTTC. The chain combines TRBV6-5 with TRBJ1-2; 7 bases map to TRBD1. The CDR3 spans 13 residues. Germline V CDR1 and CDR2: MNHEY, SVGAGI. The J segment lost 5 bases and the V segment lost 7 bases, leaving 7 bases of the junction unmatched.

This clonotype was seen at least ten times. J is TRBJ2-3 and V is TRBV12-3 or TRBV12-4; TRBD1 might be the D (5 bases). V shed 6 bases and J shed 0 bases, with 13 bases lying between them. The CDR3 loop spans 15 amino acids. For the CDR3, the DNA is TGTGCCAGCAGCCCGTTGGGGCCTAGCACAGATACGCAGTATTTT. Translating gives CASSPLGPSTDTQYF.

This clonotype was recorded many times. The rearrangement joins TRBV12-3 or TRBV12-4 to TRBJ1-1; no clear D. V was trimmed by 7 bases and J by 7 bases, leaving 13 bases between them. CDR3 length equals 12 residues. The CDR3 loop reads CASTPSASEAFF. The CDR3 bases are TGTGCCAGCACCCCCTCAGCCAGTGAAGCTTTCTTT.

This clonotype is large in the sample. A clone one base away is much larger, so this may be a read error. J is TRBJ2-7 and V is TRBV27, with 7 bases aligning to TRBD2. Germline V gene lookup returns CDR1 MNHEY and CDR2 SMNVEV (reference sequence). The CDR3 has 15 residues. Trimming at V came to 6 bases and at J to 2 bases, leaving 10 bases not matched to a gene. CDR3 protein: CASSHWGGTPYEQYF. The CDR3 DNA follows: TGTGCCAGCAGCCACTGGGGGGGTACGCCCTACGAGCAGTACTTC.

The V call is TRBV6-2 or TRBV6-3, the J call TRBJ2-1; unclear D gene. The V gene lost 5 bases and the J gene lost 6 bases, with 8 bases spanning the gap. The germline CDR1 and CDR2 sequences are MNHEY and SVGEGT. The CDR3 runs to 12 residues. CDR3 sequence reads: CASSDWGNEQFF. The DNA for the CDR3 is TGTGCCAGCAGTGATTGGGGCAATGAGCAGTTCTTC.

At least ten counts were recorded for this clonotype. The chain employs TRBV7-9 and TRBJ2-3; 11 bases map to TRBD2. CDR1 and CDR2 (germline): SEHNR, FQNEAQ (reference sequence). The CDR3 loop spans 15 amino acids. With V trimmed by 3 bases and J by 1 base, 0 bases remained unmatched. The CDR3 here is CASSLTSGGTDTQYF. CDR3 in DNA: TGTGCCAGCAGCTTGACTAGCGGGGGCACAGATACGCAGTATTTT.

The sample holds a few counts of this clonotype. The chain links TRBV3-1 to TRBJ1-4, with unresolved D. This CDR3 has 15 residues. Looked up from germline, CDR1 is LGHDT and CDR2 is YNNKEL (reference sequence). V lost 0 bases to trimming and J lost 4 bases, with 9 bases between them. CDR3 DNA: TGTGCCAGCAGCCAAGACACAGCTTTTAATGAAAAACTGTTTTTT. Amino acids: CASSQDTAFNEKLFF.

The V gene is TRBV19, the J gene TRBJ2-1, with 7 nucleotides matching TRBD1. CDR3 size: 13 residues. Germline V gene data show CDR1 as LNHDA and CDR2 as SQIVND (reference sequence). The junction had 3 bases not matched to a gene; V was cut back by 4 bases and J by 6 bases. CDR3 amino acids: CASSRTGFNEQFF. For the CDR3, the DNA is TGTGCCAGTAGTAGGACAGGTTTCAATGAGCAGTTCTTC.

The chain links TRBV12-3 or TRBV12-4 to TRBJ1-5, with a tentative D call TRBD1 (5 bases). The V end was cut by 7 bases, the J end by 0 bases, with 16 bases between. The CDR3 is made up of 16 amino acids. The CDR3 sequence: CASTLGHEHSNQPQHF. Here the CDR3 DNA reads TGTGCCAGCACCCTAGGACATGAACATAGCAATCAGCCCCAGCATTTT.

About this clonotype: A much bigger clone sits one base away, suggesting this may be a read error. This chain links TRBV18 with TRBJ2-7; D is uncertain. Trimming took 2 bases from V and 7 from J, leaving 18 bases between them. This CDR3 is built from 15 residues. CDR1 KGHSH and CDR2 LQKENI come from the germline V gene. CDR3 in DNA: TGTGCCAGCTCACCAGAGAGGAGTAGCTCCAATGAGCAGTACTTC. It codes for CASSPERSSSNEQYF.

CDR3 nucleotides: TGTGCTAGTGGTTTCATACTTTCAGCCCCCTCCTATAATTCACCCCTCCACTTT. Its protein is CASGFILSAPSYNSPLHF. The chain couples TRBV12-5 to TRBJ1-6; D is uncertain. The V gene's germline CDR1 is LGHNT and CDR2 FRNRAP. V was trimmed by 3 bases and J by 0 bases, leaving 15 bases between them. CDR3 length equals 18 residues. Variable domain in full (rest from reference TRBV12-5 and TRBJ1-6): DARVTQTPRHKVTEMGQEVTMRCQPILGHNTVFWYRQTMMQGLELLAYFRNRAPLDDSGMPKDRFSAEMPDATLATLKIQPSEPRDSAVYFCASGFILSAPSYNSPLHFGNGTRLTVT.

Many counts were recorded for this clonotype. This chain links TRBV6-5 with TRBJ2-7; D call uncertain. V lost 4 bases and J 3 bases, leaving 10 bases between the germline ends. The CDR3 spans 13 residues. In germline, CDR1 is MNHEY, CDR2 SVGAGI. The DNA for the CDR3 is TGTGCCAGCAGTTTAGGTTCTGACTACGAGCAGTACTTC. Translating gives CASSLGSDYEQYF.

This clonotype was detected ten times or more. The chain uses TRBV20-1 and TRBJ1-4; no clear D. CDR1 DFQATT and CDR2 SNEGSKA come from the germline V gene (reference sequence). The CDR3 spans 12 residues. V lost 4 bases, J lost 4 bases, and 7 bases lay in between. The CDR3 loop is CSAKGLNEKLFF. For the CDR3, the DNA is TGCAGTGCTAAGGGTCTTAATGAAAAACTGTTTTTT.

The rearrangement links TRBV7-2 to TRBJ1-5; D uncertain. Trimming pared 5 bases from V and 2 bases from J, leaving 7 bases between. The V gene's germline CDR1 is SGHTA and CDR2 FQGNSA. CDR3 size: 13 residues. The CDR3 reads CASSVRGNQPQHF. Here the CDR3 DNA reads TGTGCCAGCAGCGTTAGGGGCAATCAGCCCCAGCATTTT.

This chain joins TRBV7-9 and TRBJ2-5, with D possibly TRBD1 on 7 matching bases. In germline, CDR1 is SEHNR, CDR2 FQNEAQ (reference sequence). V was cut by 4 bases and J by 1 base, with 13 bases left in between. The CDR3 is 15 amino acids. In DNA, the CDR3 is TGTGCCAGCAGCTACCGACAGGGACTCCAAGAGACCCAGTACTTC. This sequence encodes CASSYRQGLQETQYF.

The chain carries TRBV7-9 and TRBJ2-7; D might be TRBD2 (5 bases). This CDR3 has 12 amino acids. Trimming took off 10 bases at V and 2 bases at J, with 12 bases between the two ends. Germline V lookup: CDR1 SEHNR, CDR2 FQNEAQ (reference sequence). CDR3 loop: CATTTGTYEQYF. CDR3 coding DNA: TGTGCCACCACGACGGGAACCTACGAGCAGTACTTC.

The chain joins TRBV5-5 to TRBJ2-7, with D unclear. Germline lookup yields CDR1 SGHKS and CDR2 YYEKEE (reference sequence). Trimming took off 3 bases at V and 5 bases at J, with 9 bases between the two ends. CDR3 length: 12 amino acids. The DNA for the CDR3 is TGTGCCAGCAGCTCCCAAGGGAACGAGCAGTACGTC. Translating it yields CASSSQGNEQYV.

This clonotype came up a few times. The V and J genes are TRBV20-1 and TRBJ2-1, with 8 bases identical to TRBD2. Germline CDR1 reads DFQATT; CDR2 reads SNEGSKA (reference sequence). J lost 5 bases, V lost 0 bases, and 9 bases had no gene match. The CDR3 totals 16 residues. The CDR3 loop is CSARDPRAGAHNEQFF. CDR3 bases: TGCAGTGCTAGAGATCCCAGAGCGGGGGCCCACAATGAGCAGTTCTTC.

V and J are TRBV19 and TRBJ1-5, with a possible D match to TRBD1 (5 bases). This CDR3 spans 11 amino acids. Trimming stripped 5 bases from V and 6 bases from J, with 5 bases between. Germline V gene lookup returns CDR1 LNHDA and CDR2 SQIVND (reference sequence). The CDR3 DNA reads as TGTGCCAGTAGTCAGGGTCAGCCCCAGCATTTT. Its protein product is CASSQGQPQHF.

There are many counts of this clonotype. The V call is TRBV12-3 or TRBV12-4, the J call TRBJ2-5; maybe TRBD2 (5 bases). The CDR3 runs 16 residues. Trimming took off 4 bases at V and 2 bases at J, with 17 bases between the two ends. In nucleotides, the CDR3 is TGTGCCAGCAGTTCCGTTCCCCTCGAGGGTCAAGAGACCCAGTACTTC. Residues: CASSSVPLEGQETQYF.